This passage covers 31 T cell receptor beta chains from one sample sequenced in a study of shared clonotypes between healthy human individuals. Libraries were prepared by immunoSEQ multiplex PCR; TCRdb keeps only in-frame clonotypes and omits some of them. The repertoire holds millions of clones, with 85% to 95% as singletons. CD45RO-negative, CCR7-positively selected cells formed the naive CD8 fraction, excluding terminally differentiated effector memory CD45RA+ cells. The source material was naive CD8+ T cells sorted from blood. Every receptor here comes from a man between 18 and 29 years old in good health.

This clone was found once. The genes are TRBV7-9 and TRBJ1-1, with D tentatively TRBD1 (5 bases). Germline CDR1 SEHNR, CDR2 FQNEAQ (reference sequence). V lost 0 bases and J 3 bases, leaving 8 bases between the germline ends. The CDR3 consists of 14 residues. The CDR3 coding sequence is TGTGCCAGCAGCTTAGCTGCCAGGGACACTGAAGCTTTCTTT. This sequence encodes CASSLAARDTEAFF.

The chain carries TRBV4-1 and TRBJ2-7, with unresolved D. The germline V and J ends were trimmed by 0 bases and 1 base, with 10 bases remaining between them. This CDR3 comprises 15 residues. The germline V gene has CDR1 MGHRA and CDR2 YSYEKL. CDR3 coding DNA: TGCGCCAGCAGCCAAGAACGGCAGGCATCCTACGAGCAGTACTTC. It specifies CASSQERQASYEQYF.

The chain joins TRBV2 to TRBJ2-7, with D possibly TRBD1 on 5 matching bases. Deletions cut 5 bases from V and 7 bases from J, with 12 bases between. Germline values: CDR1 SNHLY, CDR2 FYNNEI. CDR3 length: 12 amino acids. The CDR3: CASSPQGDEQYF. The CDR3 nucleotides are TGTGCCAGCAGTCCCCAGGGTGATGAGCAGTACTTC.

The rearrangement uses TRBV9 and TRBJ2-1; D gene uncertain. The V gene's germline CDR1 is SGDLS and CDR2 YYNGEE. V was cut by 4 bases and J by 7 bases, with 18 bases left in between. This CDR3 is built from 15 residues. CDR3 amino acids: CASSISKGMGNEQFF. The CDR3 DNA sequence: TGTGCCAGCAGCATTTCCAAAGGGATGGGGAATGAGCAGTTCTTC.

V gene TRBV5-6 combines with J gene TRBJ2-7; 9 bases line up with TRBD2. This CDR3 is 16 amino acids long. CDR1 and CDR2 from the germline V gene are SGHDT and YYEEEE. With V trimmed by 1 base and J by 1 base, 6 bases remained unmatched. The CDR3 nucleotides read TGTGCCAGCAGCTTGCAGACTAGCGGACTTTCCTACGAGCAGTACTTC. This codes for CASSLQTSGLSYEQYF.

The rearrangement joins TRBV9 to TRBJ2-7, with a possible D match to TRBD2 (6 bases). Looked up from germline, CDR1 is SGDLS and CDR2 is YYNGEE. Trimming took 3 bases from V and 2 from J, leaving 18 bases between them. The CDR3 has 16 residues. The CDR3 here is CASSARLAGQPYEQYF. The CDR3 DNA reads as TGTGCCAGCAGCGCACGTCTGGCGGGGCAACCCTACGAGCAGTACTTC. Using reference TRBV9 and TRBJ2-7 for the parts outside the CDR3, the full variable domain is DSGVTQTPKHLITATGQRVTLRCSPRSGDLSVYWYQQSLDQGLQFLIQYYNGEERAKGNILERFSAQQFPDLHSELNLSSLELGDSALYFCASSARLAGQPYEQYFGPGTRLTVT.

The chain employs TRBV4-1 and TRBJ1-1; D might be TRBD1 (6 bases). This CDR3 spans 14 amino acids. The germline V gene has CDR1 MGHRA and CDR2 YSYEKL. V was cut by 7 bases and J by 1 base, with 13 bases left in between. The chain's CDR3 is CASTFRGKNTEAFF. The CDR3 coding sequence is TGCGCCAGCACCTTCAGGGGAAAGAACACTGAAGCTTTCTTT.

This chain uses TRBV11-2 with TRBJ2-7; 8 bases are a match to TRBD1. Germline lookup yields CDR1 SGHAT and CDR2 FQNNGV. The CDR3 runs to 17 residues. Trimming cost V 5 bases and J 0 bases; bases outside gene matches: 12. The CDR3 loop reads CASSPTGTGSGSYEQYF. In DNA form, the CDR3 reads TGTGCCAGCAGCCCCACCGGGACAGGCTCAGGCTCCTACGAGCAGTACTTC.

The V call is TRBV25-1, the J call TRBJ2-3, with D perhaps matching TRBD1 (6 bases). V lost 3 bases and J 0 bases, leaving 13 bases between the germline ends. This CDR3 contains 16 residues. Germline V lookup: CDR1 MGHDK, CDR2 SYGVNS. The CDR3, as DNA: TGTGCCAGCAGTGACCGTTGGACAGATAGCACAGATACGCAGTATTTT. Translation gives CASSDRWTDSTDTQYF. The full variable domain, with the rest looked up from reference TRBV25-1 and TRBJ2-3, is EADIYQTPRYLVIGTGKKITLECSQTMGHDKMYWYQQDPGMELHLIHYSYGVNSTEKGDLSSESTVSRIRTEHFPLTLESARPSHTSQYLCASSDRWTDSTDTQYFGPGTRLTVL.

This chain connects TRBV11-2 to TRBJ2-7; D gene unclear. V was cut by 0 bases and J by 6 bases, with 12 bases left in between. CDR1 is SGHAT and CDR2 is FQNNGV in the germline V gene. CDR3 length equals 14 residues. CDR3 nucleotide sequence: TGTGCCAGCAGCTTAGAAAGGGAAGATGGCGAGCAGTACTTC. Protein: CASSLEREDGEQYF.

V and J are TRBV4-2 and TRBJ2-5, with 9 positions matching TRBD1. Trimming took 4 bases from V and 1 from J; bases not matched to a gene: 4. Germline assignment: CDR1 LGHNA and CDR2 YNFKEQ. The CDR3 loop spans 15 amino acids. The CDR3 DNA follows: TGTGCCAGCAGCCCGAAGGACAGGGGCCAAGAGACCCAGTACTTC. This sequence encodes CASSPKDRGQETQYF.

This chain links TRBV7-6 with TRBJ2-3, with 7 bases identical to TRBD2. There are 15 residues in the CDR3. Germline V lookup: CDR1 SGHVS, CDR2 FNYEAQ. Losses at the gene ends were 1 base for V and 3 bases for J; bases not matched to a gene: 4. The CDR3 nucleotides are TGTGCCAGCAGCTTAGATCGGGGGGTAACAGATACGCAGTATTTT. This translates into CASSLDRGVTDTQYF.

The J gene is TRBJ2-7, the V gene TRBV6-5; no reliable D call. CDR3 size: 13 residues. Trimming cost V 5 bases and J 2 bases, with 10 bases left between them. Germline values: CDR1 MNHEY, CDR2 SVGAGI. DNA for the CDR3: TGTGCCAGCAGTCCCGACGGAGCCTACGAGCAGTACTTC. Protein: CASSPDGAYEQYF.

The rearrangement uses TRBV4-1 and TRBJ2-7; D is uncertain. The CDR3 extends over 15 amino acids. Germline CDR1 MGHRA, CDR2 YSYEKL. V lost 0 bases to trimming and J lost 2 bases, with 11 bases between them. The CDR3 protein is CASSQEMAVPYEQYF. In nucleotides, the CDR3 is TGCGCCAGCAGCCAAGAGATGGCGGTACCCTACGAGCAGTACTTC.

This chain joins TRBV5-8 and TRBJ2-7, with D perhaps TRBD1 (5 bases). Trimming shortened V by 2 bases and J by 2 bases, and 11 bases separated the two germline ends. CDR3 length: 14 amino acids. CDR1 and CDR2 from the germline V gene are SGHTS and YDEGEE. CDR3 sequence reads: CASSFTGPTYEQYF. In DNA, the CDR3 is TGTGCCAGCAGCTTCACAGGCCCAACCTACGAGCAGTACTTC.

The J gene is TRBJ2-1, the V gene TRBV9; 9 bases agree with TRBD2. The CDR3 extends over 16 amino acids. Germline CDR1 reads SGDLS; CDR2 reads YYNGEE. With 0 bases clipped from V and 4 bases from J, the junction kept 5 bases outside the gene matches. CDR3 loop: CASSVDFSGSYNEQFF. The CDR3 nucleotides read TGTGCCAGCAGCGTAGATTTTAGCGGGAGTTACAATGAGCAGTTCTTC.

V and J are TRBV5-1 and TRBJ2-7; perhaps TRBD2 as D (6 bases). The germline gives CDR1 SGHRS, CDR2 YFSETQ. V was clipped by 4 bases and J by 6 bases, with 14 bases between them. This CDR3 is built from 13 residues. The CDR3 spells CASSLGTSPEQYF. CDR3 in DNA: TGCGCCAGCAGCCTTGGGACTTCGCCCGAGCAGTACTTC.

The chain combines TRBV4-3 with TRBJ1-2; D unresolved. The germline V gene has CDR1 LGHNA and CDR2 YSLEER. This CDR3 comprises 13 residues. V shed 1 base and J shed 12 bases, with 15 bases lying between them. The CDR3: CASSQALGFEDTF. In DNA form, the CDR3 reads TGCGCCAGCAGCCAAGCACTAGGCTTTGAAGACACCTTC.

The V and J genes are TRBV5-4 and TRBJ2-7; 7 bases match TRBD2. Germline trimming cut 4 bases from V and 2 bases from J; bases unmatched to any gene: 3. This CDR3 is built from 13 residues. Germline CDR1 and CDR2: SGHNT and YYREEE (reference sequence). CDR3 loop: CASSAGTTYEQYF. The CDR3 region has the DNA TGTGCCAGCAGCGCCGGGACTACCTACGAGCAGTACTTC.

This chain links TRBV2 with TRBJ2-5; 13 bases align to TRBD2. The DNA end is more similar to TRBJ2-7, so the J call may be wrong. Germline V lookup: CDR1 SNHLY, CDR2 FYNNEI. This CDR3 has 16 amino acids. For the CDR3, the DNA is TGTGCCAGCATTGAGACTAGCGGGGGGAACTCCTACGAGCAGTACTTC. Translated: CASIETSGGNSYEQYF.

Concerning this clone: The same CDR3 can be traced to other DNA sequences in this sample. The rearrangement joins TRBV9 to TRBJ1-3, with unresolved D. Trimming cost V 4 bases and J 0 bases, with 11 bases left between them. Germline lookup yields CDR1 SGDLS and CDR2 YYNGEE. The CDR3 has 15 amino acids. CDR3 sequence: CASSLGQTSGNTIYF. The CDR3 DNA is TGTGCCAGCAGCTTAGGGCAGACCTCTGGAAACACCATATATTTT.

This chain uses TRBV27 with TRBJ2-7, with D possibly TRBD2 on 6 matching bases. CDR1 and CDR2 from the germline V gene are MNHEY and SMNVEV (reference sequence). The CDR3 has 12 amino acids. The V gene lost 7 bases and the J gene lost 4 bases, with 11 bases spanning the gap. The CDR3 DNA reads TGTGCCAGCATGGGGGGAACTTACGAGCAGTACTTC. The encoded protein is CASMGGTYEQYF.

This rearrangement joins TRBV6-5 to TRBJ1-2; D possibly corresponds to TRBD1 (6 bases). CDR3 length: 13 amino acids. CDR1 and CDR2 (germline): MNHEY, SVGAGI. V shed 2 bases and J shed 6 bases, with 10 bases lying between them. The CDR3 region is CASSYGGADGYTF. The CDR3 DNA reads as TGTGCCAGCAGTTACGGGGGGGCCGATGGCTACACCTTC.

V usage is TRBV27 and J usage is TRBJ2-7; 8 positions agree with TRBD1. This CDR3 contains 14 residues. Germline CDR1 reads MNHEY; CDR2 reads SMNVEV (reference sequence). J gave up 5 bases and V 5 bases, and 8 bases lay outside the gene matches. The CDR3 sequence: CASSMDRVSNEQYF. CDR3 in DNA: TGTGCCAGCAGTATGGACAGGGTTAGCAACGAGCAGTACTTC.

This clone has only one observation. The same CDR3 is also encoded by other DNA sequences in this sample. The rearrangement links TRBV7-9 to TRBJ1-1; possibly TRBD1 for D (5 bases). CDR1 SEHNR and CDR2 FQNEAQ come from the germline V gene (reference sequence). Trimming took off 3 bases at V and 4 bases at J, with 9 bases between the two ends. CDR3 size: 13 residues. The CDR3 region is CASSFLGGTEAFF. CDR3 DNA sequence: TGTGCCAGCAGCTTCCTGGGGGGCACTGAAGCTTTCTTT.

The chain recombines TRBV9 with TRBJ1-2; 7 bases are shared with TRBD1. Unmatched junction bases numbered 10, after V lost 3 bases and J lost 5 bases. In germline, CDR1 is SGDLS, CDR2 YYNGEE. This CDR3 has 15 amino acids. DNA of the CDR3: TGTGCCAGCAGCGGGGGACAGCTTTTTGGATATGGCTACACCTTC. Translation: CASSGGQLFGYGYTF. The entire variable domain, with the rest obtained from reference TRBV9 and TRBJ1-2, is as follows: DSGVTQTPKHLITATGQRVTLRCSPRSGDLSVYWYQQSLDQGLQFLIQYYNGEERAKGNILERFSAQQFPDLHSELNLSSLELGDSALYFCASSGGQLFGYGYTFGSGTRLTVV.

The chain employs TRBV7-6 and TRBJ2-7, with D uncertain. Trimming left V 0 bases short and J 7 bases short, with 10 bases between. The germline CDR1 and CDR2 sequences are SGHVS and FNYEAQ. This CDR3 comprises 13 residues. The CDR3, as DNA: TGTGCCAGCAGCTTAGCGTCGTCATTTGAGCAGTACTTC. Its protein is CASSLASSFEQYF.

J is TRBJ1-5 and V is TRBV15, with D unresolved. This CDR3 spans 15 amino acids. Germline V CDR1 and CDR2: LNHNV, YYDKDF (reference sequence). Trimming left V 4 bases short and J 0 bases short, with 10 bases between. In DNA, the CDR3 is TGTGCCACCAGCATTGAAGATTATAGCAATCAGCCCCAGCATTTT. It translates to CATSIEDYSNQPQHF.

This chain uses TRBV13 with TRBJ1-1; TRBD1 might be the D (5 bases). The CDR3 sequence is 16 residues long. V lost 9 bases, J lost 5 bases, and 25 bases lay in between. Germline assignment: CDR1 PRHDT and CDR2 FYEKMQ (reference sequence). The DNA for the CDR3 is TGTGCCAGTTGCCCCGAACCAGGGTGGGGGAAGACTGAAGCTTTCTTT. Protein product: CASCPEPGWGKTEAFF.

The chain couples TRBV6-5 to TRBJ1-2; D might be TRBD1 (6 bases). With 2 bases removed from V and 3 bases from J, the gap between germline ends came to 13 bases. The CDR3 is 15 residues long. Per the germline V gene, CDR1 is MNHEY and CDR2 is SVGAGI. The CDR3 DNA follows: TGTGCCAGCAGTTACGGCCAGGGGATATACTATGGCTACACCTTC. This translates into CASSYGQGIYYGYTF.

The gene calls are TRBV4-3 and TRBJ1-4; 7 bases are shared with TRBD1. Germline V gene data show CDR1 as LGHNA and CDR2 as YSLEER. The CDR3 runs 15 residues. The V segment lost 5 bases and the J segment 3 bases; nucleotides outside the gene matches: 6. Here the CDR3 reads CASSTAGTANEKLFF. For the CDR3, the DNA is TGCGCCAGCAGCACCGCCGGGACAGCTAATGAAAAACTGTTTTTT.